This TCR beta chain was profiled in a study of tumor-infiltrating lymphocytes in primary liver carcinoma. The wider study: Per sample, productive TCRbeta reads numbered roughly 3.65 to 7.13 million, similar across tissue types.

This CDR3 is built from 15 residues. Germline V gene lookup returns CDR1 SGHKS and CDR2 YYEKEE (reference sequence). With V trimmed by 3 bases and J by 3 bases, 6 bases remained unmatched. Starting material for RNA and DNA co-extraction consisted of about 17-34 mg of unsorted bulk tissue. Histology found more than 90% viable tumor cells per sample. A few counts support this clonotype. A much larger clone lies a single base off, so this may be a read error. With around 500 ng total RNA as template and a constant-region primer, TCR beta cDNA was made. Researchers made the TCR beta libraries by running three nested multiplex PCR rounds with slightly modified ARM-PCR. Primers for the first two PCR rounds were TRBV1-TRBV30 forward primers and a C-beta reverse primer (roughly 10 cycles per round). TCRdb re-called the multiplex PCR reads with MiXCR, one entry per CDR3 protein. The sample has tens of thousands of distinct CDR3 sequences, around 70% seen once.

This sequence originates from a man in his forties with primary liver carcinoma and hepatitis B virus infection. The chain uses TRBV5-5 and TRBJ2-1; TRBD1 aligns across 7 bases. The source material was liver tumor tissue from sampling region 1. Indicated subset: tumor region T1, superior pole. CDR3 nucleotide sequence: TGTGCCAGCAGCTGGGTGGACAGGAGCTACAATGAGCAGTTCTTC. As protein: CASSWVDRSYNEQFF.